Given below is one T cell receptor beta chain in context. As yet, its antigen is unknown. These data come from a study of T cells in Graves' hyperthyroidism and ophthalmopathy. When hyperthyroidism was first diagnosed, the blood sample was taken, preceding any ophthalmopathy symptoms. Study-wide findings and caveats: Appearing also in blood were most of the thyroid clonotypes expanded above 0.001.

The germline V gene encodes CDR1 MGHRA and CDR2 YSYEKL. V shed 1 base, J shed 10 bases, and the junction held 7 bases outside the gene matches. CDR3 size: 16 residues. TCR beta CDR3 regions were amplified from RNA transcripts. The TCR CDR3 first-round RT-PCR relied on the HTBI primer set. TCRdb analysed the multiplex PCR reads with MiXCR anew, one entry per CDR3 protein. The repertoire has about 770,000 distinct CDR3 sequences, 18% of them found once; the top ten carry roughly a sixth. The V and J genes are TRBV4-1 and TRBJ2-1; 13 bases match TRBD2. The TCR originated in a woman aged 45-65 years with Graves' hyperthyroidism that later progressed to Graves' ophthalmopathy. Sequencing input: blood. CDR3 loop: CASSQGLAGGRGEQFF. CDR3 bases: TGCGCCAGCAGCCAAGGACTAGCGGGGGGCCGGGGGGAGCAGTTCTTC.